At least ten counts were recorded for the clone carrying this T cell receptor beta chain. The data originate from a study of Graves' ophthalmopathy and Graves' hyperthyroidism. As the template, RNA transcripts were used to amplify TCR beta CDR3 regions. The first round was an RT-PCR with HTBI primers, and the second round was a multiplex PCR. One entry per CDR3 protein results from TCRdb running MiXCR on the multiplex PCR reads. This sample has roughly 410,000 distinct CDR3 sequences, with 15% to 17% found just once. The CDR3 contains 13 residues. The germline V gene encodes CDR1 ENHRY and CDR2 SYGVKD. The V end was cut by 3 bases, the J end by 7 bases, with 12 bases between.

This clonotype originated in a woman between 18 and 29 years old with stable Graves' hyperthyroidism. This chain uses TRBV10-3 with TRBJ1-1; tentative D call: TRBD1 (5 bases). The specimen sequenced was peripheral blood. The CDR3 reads CAISEGDGGEAFF. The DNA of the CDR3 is TGTGCCATCAGTGAAGGGGATGGGGGTGAAGCTTTCTTT.